The 3 T cell receptor beta chains given below trace back to one sample, sequenced in a study of T cell clusters in autoimmune cytopenias. Some 39,000 genome equivalents of blood DNA were amplified for TRB. Multiplex touch-down PCR amplified TRB using TRB-A and TRB-B pools in one tube. Reprocessing the multiplex PCR reads, TCRdb reports a single entry for every CDR3 protein and omits DNA. The listing contains 3,000 to 4,500 distinct CDR3 sequences. The sequencing sample was made of peripheral blood. The receptors originated from a human donor with an autoimmune cytopenia or autoimmune hepatitis (not recorded which).

This clonotype counts as medium-sized by frequency. CDR3 residues: CASSLRGSSYNEQFF. The chain employs TRBV12-3 or TRBV12-4 and TRBJ2-1. This CDR3 is built from 15 residues.

By frequency, this clonotype registers medium-sized (0.01 to 0.1%). This chain connects TRBV7-2 to TRBJ2-1; as DNA is missing, the TRBD1 call by TCRdb cannot be tested. Germline loops: CDR1 SGHTA, CDR2 FQGNSA. The CDR3 loop spans 15 amino acids. This CDR3 reads CASSVTGSSYNEQFF.

This clonotype is labeled medium-sized based on frequency. The chain uses TRBV6-5 and TRBJ2-1; TCRdb's assignment of TRBD2 cannot be checked, as there is no DNA. The CDR3 runs 12 residues. Germline CDR1 and CDR2: MNHEY and SVGAGI. The CDR3 region is CASSQRGYEQFF.